A selection of T cell receptor beta chains follows, all from one sample in a study of blood T cell repertoires in COVID-19. The repertoire was sequenced with immunoSEQ multiplex PCR; TCRdb's copy has only in-frame clones and lacks some. This sample carries 250,000 to 350,000 clones, approximately 83% of them seen once, and the ten largest clones take around 16%. Material: peripheral blood. These receptors came from a person in their 70s with COVID-19, enrolled during active disease. Each CDR3 is given with its conserved first and last residue. The order of the fields is CDR3 protein, CDR3 DNA, D gene, CDR3 length, V gene, J gene. The D gene is left open where the match is weak.

CDR3aa: CASSPPRLAYSTDTQYF
CDR3nt: TGTGCCAGCAGCCCACCCCGCTTAGCGTATAGCACAGATACGCAGTATTTT
d_gene: -
len: 17
v_gene: TRBV7-8
j_gene: TRBJ2-3

CDR3aa: CASQGFRNIQYF
CDR3nt: TGTGCCTCCCAGGGCTTTAGGAACATTCAGTACTTC
d_gene: -
len: 12
v_gene: TRBV30
j_gene: TRBJ2-4

CDR3aa: CASSPGTSGVQETQYF
CDR3nt: TGCGCCAGCAGCCCCGGGACTAGCGGGGTCCAAGAGACCCAGTACTTC
d_gene: TRBD2
len: 16
v_gene: TRBV5-1
j_gene: TRBJ2-5

CDR3aa: CASSLIPTGGGGGYTF
CDR3nt: TGTGCCAGCAGCTTAATCCCGACAGGGGGCGGAGGTGGCTACACCTTC
d_gene: TRBD1
len: 16
v_gene: TRBV7-2
j_gene: TRBJ1-2

CDR3aa: CASSLSGGAGQPQHF
CDR3nt: TGTGCCAGTAGTCTATCAGGGGGCGCAGGCCAGCCCCAGCATTTT
d_gene: TRBD1
len: 15
v_gene: TRBV19
j_gene: TRBJ1-5

CDR3aa: CASSIYSGTVNTEAFF
CDR3nt: TGTGCCAGTAGTATTTACTCCGGGACAGTCAACACTGAAGCTTTCTTT
d_gene: TRBD1
len: 16
v_gene: TRBV19
j_gene: TRBJ1-1

CDR3aa: CASSQEDRGRNYGYTF
CDR3nt: TGTGCCAGCAGCCAGGAGGACAGGGGAAGAAACTATGGCTACACCTTC
d_gene: TRBD1
len: 16
v_gene: TRBV3-1/TRBV3-2
j_gene: TRBJ1-2

CDR3aa: CAWSADEGTAYGYTF
CDR3nt: TGTGCCTGGAGTGCGGACGAAGGGACAGCGTATGGCTACACCTTC
d_gene: TRBD1
len: 15
v_gene: TRBV30
j_gene: TRBJ1-2

CDR3aa: CASSYTDRTAGEKLFF
CDR3nt: TGTGCCAGCAGTTACACCGACAGGACCGCGGGTGAAAAACTGTTTTTT
d_gene: -
len: 16
v_gene: TRBV6-2/TRBV6-3
j_gene: TRBJ1-4

CDR3aa: CASSYGGDLGTEAFF
CDR3nt: TGTGCCAGCAGTTACGGGGGGGACCTAGGCACTGAAGCTTTCTTT
d_gene: -
len: 15
v_gene: TRBV6-6
j_gene: TRBJ1-1

CDR3aa: CATAGPMGTEAFF
CDR3nt: TGTGCCACCGCGGGGCCAATGGGCACTGAAGCTTTCTTT
d_gene: -
len: 13
v_gene: TRBV10-3
j_gene: TRBJ1-1